This TCR beta chain was observed in a study of T cell responses to AZD1222 COVID-19 vaccine. Trimming removed 7 bases at V and 3 bases at J, with 13 bases between. CDR1 MDHEN and CDR2 SYDVKM come from the germline V gene. This CDR3 spans 13 amino acids. Of note for this clone: Its antigen is as yet unknown.

Study-wide findings and caveats: Among the donors, most were white British and more were female, and clonal diversity was possibly underestimated.

TCRdb's table, derived via immunoSEQ multiplex PCR, lists solely in-frame clones and lacks some. The sample consists of around 110,000 clones, around 90% of them appearing once. This material consisted of peripheral blood, taken on day 0 of AZD1222 vaccination. This receptor was obtained from an adult in good health. This chain links TRBV28 with TRBJ2-7, with D unclear. The chain's CDR3 is CASMSGGNYEQYF. The CDR3 DNA follows: TGTGCCAGCATGAGTGGCGGCAACTACGAGCAGTACTTC.